These T cell receptor beta chains were read from a single sample in a study of T cell repertoires and HLA-DP antigens. These receptors have no identified antigens. TCRdb keeps only in-frame clones here, not all; method: immunoSEQ multiplex PCR. The table has roughly 73,000 clones, about four fifths seen once. Sequences were obtained from CD4+ T cells from PBMCs. The receptors here all came from a man in his 60s in good health and CMV-seronegative. Both conserved end residues are trimmed from each CDR3. Some rows have no size entry. The others give once, few or many, or a class for an expanded clone.

V,size,J,CDR3
TRBV9,-,TRBJ2-5,ASSVGNGLAGQETQY
TRBV18,-,TRBJ2-6,ASSPGATSSGANVLT
TRBV10-2,-,TRBJ1-6,ASSDLLQGSGNSPLH
TRBV6-5,-,TRBJ2-3,ASSRGTSSTDTQY
TRBV11-3,-,TRBJ1-1,ASSLSRVNTEAF
TRBV10-2,few,TRBJ1-2,ASSEPGTGAYGYT
TRBV7-2,-,TRBJ2-1,ASSSRGGGYNEQF
TRBV7-9,-,TRBJ1-5,ASSLRGSDQPQH
TRBV6-1,-,TRBJ2-7,ASSRRTGGFYEQY
TRBV19,few,TRBJ1-1,ASSIDRGDTEAF
TRBV11-3,-,TRBJ2-3,ASSRGTSGRSDTQY
TRBV2,-,TRBJ2-5,ASRAGTSGGAEETQY
TRBV5-6,-,TRBJ1-1,ASSLELGYTEAF
TRBV28,-,TRBJ2-4,ASSFGGIGKNIQY
TRBV29-1,-,TRBJ1-2,SVDSDREDNYGYT
TRBV19,-,TRBJ2-1,ASSANLAGVYNEQF